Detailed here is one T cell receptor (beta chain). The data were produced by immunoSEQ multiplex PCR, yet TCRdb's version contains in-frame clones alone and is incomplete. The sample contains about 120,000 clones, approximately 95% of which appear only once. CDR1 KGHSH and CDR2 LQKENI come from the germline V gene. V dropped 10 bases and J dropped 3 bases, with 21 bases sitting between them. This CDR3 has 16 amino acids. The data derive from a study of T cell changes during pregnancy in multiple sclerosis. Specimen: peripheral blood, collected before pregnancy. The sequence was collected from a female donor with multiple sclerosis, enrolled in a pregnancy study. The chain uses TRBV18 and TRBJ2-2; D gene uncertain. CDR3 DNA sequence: TGTGCCATTCCCCCCGCCCAGAGGCCAGACACCGGGGAGCTGTTTTTT. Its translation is CAIPPAQRPDTGELFF.